These 23 T cell receptor beta chains were sequenced from one sample in a study of blood T cell repertoires in COVID-19. The method was immunoSEQ multiplex PCR; TCRdb's version includes in-frame clones alone and lacks a portion of them. The sample records 150,000 to 200,000 clones, around four fifths being singletons. The material sequenced was peripheral blood. These TCRs come from a woman aged 30 to 39 with acute or convalescent COVID-19.

The chain uses TRBV28 and TRBJ1-2; 7 nucleotides line up with TRBD1. V lost 6 bases, J lost 4 bases, and 8 bases stayed unmatched. The CDR3 is 14 residues long. The germline V gene encodes CDR1 MDHEN and CDR2 SYDVKM. The CDR3, as DNA: TGTGCCAGCAGAAAATTAAACAGGGGCTATGGCTACACCTTC. Translation gives CASRKLNRGYGYTF.

V usage is TRBV9 and J usage is TRBJ2-7; D possibly corresponds to TRBD2 (5 bases). Trimming removed 0 bases at V and 2 bases at J, with 9 bases between. Germline CDR1 and CDR2: SGDLS and YYNGEE. CDR3 length equals 14 residues. CDR3 in amino acids: CASSVGIGAYEQYF. DNA of the CDR3: TGTGCCAGCAGCGTAGGAATCGGGGCCTACGAGCAGTACTTC.

The chain joins TRBV28 to TRBJ1-2, with no clear D. Germline V lookup: CDR1 MDHEN, CDR2 SYDVKM. The CDR3 runs to 19 residues. V gave up 6 bases and J gave up 4 bases, with 30 bases separating them. DNA for the CDR3: TGTGCCAGCAGCTCGGTCGGGGTCCACCACCCCAGCACGCCCTATGGCTACACCTTC. Translated, it gives CASSSVGVHHPSTPYGYTF.

The chain links TRBV28 to TRBJ1-1; the match to TRBD1 covers 8 bases. The CDR3 is made up of 12 amino acids. CDR1 and CDR2 (germline): MDHEN, SYDVKM. V gave up 6 bases and J gave up 6 bases; unmatched junction bases: 3. CDR3 DNA: TGTGCCAGCAGCAGACAGGGGTCTGAAGCTTTCTTT. Amino acid sequence: CASSRQGSEAFF.

This chain joins TRBV2 and TRBJ1-1; D call uncertain. CDR3 size: 13 residues. The ends were cut back, 1 base at V and 1 base at J, with 4 bases in the middle. Germline loops: CDR1 SNHLY, CDR2 FYNNEI. As DNA, the CDR3 is TGTGCCAGCAGTGAAGGGAGGAACACTGAAGCTTTCTTT. It codes for CASSEGRNTEAFF.

The rearrangement links TRBV30 to TRBJ2-7; D unclear. V dropped 7 bases and J dropped 5 bases, with 15 bases sitting between them. The CDR3 is 12 amino acids. CDR1 is GTSNPN and CDR2 is SVGIG in the germline V gene (reference sequence). The CDR3 sequence: CAFSPGWNEQYF. The CDR3 nucleotides are TGTGCCTTCTCTCCCGGGTGGAACGAGCAGTACTTC. Together with reference TRBV30 and TRBJ2-7, the CDR3 gives the full variable domain: SQTIHQWPATLVQPVGSPLSLECTVEGTSNPNLYWYRQAAGRGLQLLFYSVGIGQISSEVPQNLSASRPQDRQFILSSKKLLLSDSGFYLCAFSPGWNEQYFGPGTRLTVT.

The chain uses TRBV27 and TRBJ2-2; possibly TRBD2 for D (5 bases). The germline CDR1 and CDR2 sequences are MNHEY and SMNVEV (reference sequence). This CDR3 has 15 residues. The V end was cut by 5 bases, the J end by 5 bases, with 15 bases between. The CDR3 DNA reads as TGTGCCAGCAGTCCCCGCCAAACGGGGACCGGGGAGCTGTTTTTT. Encoded protein: CASSPRQTGTGELFF.

The genes are TRBV10-3 and TRBJ1-1; perhaps TRBD1 as D (5 bases). The CDR3 runs 14 residues. CDR1 ENHRY and CDR2 SYGVKD come from the germline V gene. The V end was cut by 7 bases, the J end by 4 bases, with 16 bases between. In DNA, the CDR3 is TGTGCCATCAACCCGGGCAGGGCGGCCACTGAAGCTTTCTTT. The encoded protein is CAINPGRAATEAFF.

Turning to this clone: This sample also contains other DNA sequences that code for the same CDR3. V gene TRBV10-1 combines with J gene TRBJ2-1; TRBD2 aligns across 8 bases. The V segment lost 5 bases and the J segment 0 bases; nucleotides outside the gene matches: 0. The CDR3 length is 14 residues. Germline V gene lookup returns CDR1 WNHNN and CDR2 SYGVQD (reference sequence). The CDR3 loop is CASSSGSSYNEQFF. The CDR3 DNA sequence: TGCGCCAGCAGTAGCGGGAGCTCCTACAATGAGCAGTTCTTC.

J is TRBJ1-1 and V is TRBV20-1; no reliable D call. CDR3 length: 10 residues. Deletions cut 5 bases from V and 6 bases from J, with 7 bases between. The V gene's germline CDR1 is DFQATT and CDR2 SNEGSKA (reference sequence). This CDR3 is CSAPPAEAFF. DNA for the CDR3: TGCAGTGCTCCTCCGGCTGAAGCTTTCTTT.

The rearrangement uses TRBV6-4 and TRBJ2-1; D might be TRBD2 (7 bases). Trimming cost V 3 bases and J 5 bases, with 29 bases left between them. Germline CDR1 reads MRHNA; CDR2 reads SNTAGT. This CDR3 is 20 amino acids long. CDR3 DNA sequence: TGTGCCAGCAGTGAGATCTGCAGGGGTAGGAAGCGGGACTTTGACAATGAGCAGTTCTTC. Translation gives CASSEICRGRKRDFDNEQFF.

This sequence joins TRBV19 and TRBJ2-1; 8 bases align to TRBD1. V lost 8 bases and J lost 6; bases outside the gene matches: 9. CDR1 LNHDA and CDR2 SQIVND come from the germline V gene (reference sequence). The CDR3 is 14 residues long. CDR3 coding DNA: TGTGCCAGTGGGGGGACAGGTCGGGGCAATGAGCAGTTCTTC. Amino acid sequence: CASGGTGRGNEQFF.

V usage is TRBV9 and J usage is TRBJ1-6; no definite D call. V lost 0 bases and J lost 10, with 14 bases in between. The CDR3 spans 15 residues. The germline V gene encodes CDR1 SGDLS and CDR2 YYNGEE. The CDR3 sequence is CASSVAAQVGSPLHF. Written as DNA, the CDR3 is TGTGCCAGCAGCGTAGCGGCCCAGGTTGGATCACCCCTCCACTTT.

The chain combines TRBV28 with TRBJ1-2, with D perhaps matching TRBD1 (6 bases). The CDR3 spans 13 residues. The germline V and J ends were trimmed by 8 bases and 5 bases, with 15 bases remaining between them. Germline lookup yields CDR1 MDHEN and CDR2 SYDVKM. The DNA for the CDR3 is TGTGCCAGCCACGCCGACACAGGGTATGGCTACACCTTC. It yields the protein CASHADTGYGYTF.

The chain uses TRBV6-4 and TRBJ1-6; unclear D gene. In germline, CDR1 is MRHNA, CDR2 SNTAGT. V lost 2 bases, J lost 10 bases, and 9 bases lay in between. The CDR3 consists of 13 residues. The CDR3 nucleotides are TGTGCCAGCAGTGACGGGGAGAGATCACCCCTCCACTTT. It translates to CASSDGERSPLHF.

The rearrangement joins TRBV9 to TRBJ2-1; 9 nucleotides agree with TRBD2. The V segment lost 0 bases and the J segment 7 bases; nucleotides outside the gene matches: 5. Germline V lookup: CDR1 SGDLS, CDR2 YYNGEE. This CDR3 comprises 15 residues. Written as DNA, the CDR3 is TGTGCCAGCAGCGTAGGAGCGGGAGGCGGGAATGAGCAGTTCTTC. Translated: CASSVGAGGGNEQFF.

This clone showed up just once. Here the CDR3 reads CASSHLQGNTEAFF. CDR3 in DNA: TGCGCCAGCAGCCACTTACAGGGTAACACTGAAGCTTTCTTT. The chain links TRBV4-3 to TRBJ1-1; D perhaps matches TRBD1 (6 bases). The CDR3 length is 14 residues. V lost 3 bases to trimming and J lost 2 bases, with 10 bases between them. Looked up from germline, CDR1 is LGHNA and CDR2 is YSLEER.

The table lists this clone with a few counts. This chain links TRBV7-8 with TRBJ2-7; the D is unclear. The V and J ends lost 5 bases and 2 bases respectively, with 7 bases between them. Per the germline V gene, CDR1 is SGHVS and CDR2 is FQNEAQ. This CDR3 is 12 amino acids long. CDR3: CASSLTTYEQYF. The CDR3, as DNA: TGTGCCAGCAGCCTAACAACCTACGAGCAGTACTTC.

Here the CDR3 DNA reads TGTGCCAGCTCACCACAGACACTTAACACTGAAGCTTTCTTT. Its protein product is CASSPQTLNTEAFF. J is TRBJ1-1 and V is TRBV18; D remains unclear. The CDR3 covers 14 residues. V gave up 1 base and J gave up 2 bases, with 8 bases separating them. Germline CDR1 reads KGHSH; CDR2 reads LQKENI.

There are a few counts of this clone. The chain combines TRBV19 with TRBJ1-2; D uncertain. V lost 1 base to trimming and J lost 5 bases, with 8 bases between them. CDR3 length: 13 residues. The germline gives CDR1 LNHDA, CDR2 SQIVND (reference sequence). The CDR3 nucleotides are TGTGCCAGTAGTATAGTTGCCAGTTATGGCTACACCTTC. This encodes CASSIVASYGYTF.

J is TRBJ2-3 and V is TRBV4-3; a possible D gene is TRBD2 (6 bases). There are 11 residues in the CDR3. Germline V CDR1 and CDR2: LGHNA, YSLEER. Trimming removed 5 bases from V and 6 bases from J, with 6 bases in between. The DNA of the CDR3 is TGCGCCAGCAGCGGAGGGGATACGCAGTATTTT. Translating it yields CASSGGDTQYF.

The V call is TRBV18, the J call TRBJ2-7, with 7 bases identical to TRBD2. V lost 3 bases and J lost 1; bases outside the gene matches: 3. The CDR3 covers 14 residues. Germline V gene lookup returns CDR1 KGHSH and CDR2 LQKENI. CDR3 nucleotide sequence: TGTGCCAGCTCACCGGTCGGGGGGTCCTACGAGCAGTACTTC. Translating it yields CASSPVGGSYEQYF.

This clone was observed a single time. The chain employs TRBV30 and TRBJ1-6, with D possibly TRBD1 on 6 matching bases. Germline V gene sequence: CDR1 GTSNPN, CDR2 SVGIG (reference sequence). The CDR3 contains 17 residues. V dropped 4 bases and J dropped 0 bases, with 16 bases sitting between them. CDR3 loop: CAWTTGFTGSYNSPLHF. Written as DNA, the CDR3 is TGTGCCTGGACGACAGGATTCACGGGCTCCTATAATTCACCCCTCCACTTT.